One and the same sample provided the 12 T cell receptor beta chains below, sequenced in a study of T-cell reconstitution after alpha-beta-depleted transplantation in children (dated by TCRdb to about 2016). This specimen's treatment or condition label, per the study, means: allogeneic hematopoietic cell transplantation with graft depleted of TCRalphabeta T cells and CD19 B cells. The method behind the library was PCR. These reads were obtained on an Illumina HiSeq 2500. To normalize quantification of the TCRbeta repertoire, the TCR libraries were built with molecular barcoding that relied on unique molecular identifiers. TCRdb itself trimmed the public reads at Q25 with fastp, ran MiXCR and retained productive beta chains. Entries that share a CDR3 protein sequence are merged under the most common genes and DNA. The sample table contains almost 500,000 distinct CDR3 sequences; only one count was recorded for under 12% of them. The ten most abundant clones make up 2% of the sample.

The sequencing used PBMCs, collected before TCRalphabeta/CD19-depleted stem cell transplant. Receptors were obtained from a child aged 2 to 15 with inherited bone marrow failure, due to receive a stem cell transplant.

This clonotype was seen many times. V is TRBV19 and J is TRBJ2-2, with D possibly being TRBD1 (5 bases). Germline loops: CDR1 LNHDA, CDR2 SQIVND (reference sequence). The CDR3 loop spans 16 amino acids. V was shortened by 7 bases and J by 3 bases, with 18 bases between the two germline ends. This CDR3 reads CASTDTKFLYTGELFF. The DNA for the CDR3 is TGTGCCAGTACGGACACCAAGTTCCTATACACCGGGGAGCTGTTTTTT.

The chain couples TRBV24-1 to TRBJ2-7; D is unclear. This CDR3 is built from 12 residues. CDR1 is KGHDR, CDR2 SFDVKD, per germline. Trimming pared 3 bases from V and 7 bases from J, leaving 9 bases between. This chain's CDR3 is CATSDRSREQYF. In DNA, the CDR3 is TGTGCCACCAGTGATCGTTCTAGAGAGCAGTACTTC.

This clonotype was seen ten or more times. The chain carries TRBV12-3 or TRBV12-4 and TRBJ1-5, with D possibly matching TRBD1 (5 bases). This CDR3 region has 14 residues. Trimming removed 6 bases from V and 4 bases from J, with 13 bases in between. The CDR3 is CASRVGAGNQPQHF. CDR3 sequence (DNA): TGTGCCAGCAGGGTCGGGGCCGGAAATCAGCCCCAGCATTTT.

In its sample, this clonotype was seen many times. The chain combines TRBV24-1 with TRBJ2-6, with D unresolved. V was shortened by 2 bases and J by 2 bases, with 9 bases between the two germline ends. Germline V lookup: CDR1 KGHDR, CDR2 SFDVKD. The CDR3 loop spans 16 amino acids. The CDR3 DNA is TGTGCCACCAGTGATTCGTGGGGTACTGGGGCCAACGTCCTGACTTTC. This sequence encodes CATSDSWGTGANVLTF.

This clonotype is a singleton in its sample. A much larger clone differs from this one at a single base, so this may be a read error. The chain recombines TRBV4-3 with TRBJ2-7, with a tentative D call TRBD1 (5 bases). The CDR3 totals 16 residues. The V gene lost 6 bases and the J gene lost 5 bases, with 23 bases spanning the gap. CDR1 is LGHNA, CDR2 YSLEER, per germline. In nucleotides, the CDR3 is TGCGCCAGCAGACCCGAAAAGACAGCTAGGGTCCACGAGCAGTACTTC. This encodes CASRPEKTARVHEQYF.

This clonotype was counted at least ten times. The genes are TRBV29-1 and TRBJ2-7; tentative D call: TRBD2 (6 bases). Germline V CDR1 and CDR2: SQVTM, ANQGSEA. The CDR3 is 13 residues long. Trimming took 4 bases from V and 0 from J, leaving 10 bases between them. The CDR3: CSVVWRASYEQYF. CDR3 sequence (DNA): TGCAGCGTTGTCTGGAGGGCCTCCTACGAGCAGTACTTC.

In this sample, this clonotype turned up many times. The rearrangement uses TRBV12-3 or TRBV12-4 and TRBJ2-2; a possible D gene is TRBD2 (5 bases). The CDR3 sequence is 16 residues long. V gave up 2 bases and J gave up 0 bases, with 10 bases separating them. CDR3 sequence (DNA): TGTGCCAGCAGTTTATTTAGCGTCCCGAACACCGGGGAGCTGTTTTTT. As protein: CASSLFSVPNTGELFF.

In its sample, this clonotype was seen many times. This chain uses TRBV12-3 or TRBV12-4 with TRBJ2-5, with TRBD2 as a possible D gene (6 bases). V lost 6 bases and J 7 bases, leaving 12 bases between the germline ends. The CDR3 is 12 amino acids. Here the CDR3 DNA reads TGTGCCAGCAGCGCCAGGAGGGGGACCCAGTACTTC. Protein: CASSARRGTQYF.

Ten or more counts support this clonotype. CDR3 bases: TGTGCCAGCAGTTGGACCCGCATGAACACTGAAGCTTTCTTT. It is translated as CASSWTRMNTEAFF. The chain carries TRBV12-3 or TRBV12-4 and TRBJ1-1; no clear D gene. The CDR3 has 14 residues. Trimming removed 4 bases from V and 0 bases from J, with 9 bases in between.

This clonotype was counted ten times or more. The chain uses TRBV5-1 and TRBJ1-1; unclear D gene. CDR1 SGHRS and CDR2 YFSETQ come from the germline V gene. V gave up 3 bases and J gave up 1 base, with 7 bases separating them. CDR3 size: 13 residues. CDR3 bases: TGCGCCAGCAGCTCCAGCCCGAACACTGAAGCTTTCTTT. Translation gives CASSSSPNTEAFF.

This clonotype was counted ten times or more. This sequence joins TRBV20-1 and TRBJ2-3; 7 bases align to TRBD1. Germline trimming cut 2 bases from V and 3 bases from J; bases unmatched to any gene: 8. The germline gives CDR1 DFQATT, CDR2 SNEGSKA (reference sequence). CDR3 length equals 15 residues. The CDR3 coding sequence is TGCAGTGCTAGAACGTTCGACAGGGAGACAGATACGCAGTATTTT. Translation gives CSARTFDRETDTQYF.

J is TRBJ2-1 and V is TRBV4-1; 9 nucleotides match TRBD2. CDR1 and CDR2 from the germline V gene are MGHRA and YSYEKL. The length of the CDR3 is 15 residues. J was trimmed by 6 bases and V by 5 bases; bases with no gene match: 8. The CDR3 sequence: CASSSFSGRTNEQFF. CDR3 DNA: TGCGCCAGCAGCTCATTTAGCGGGAGAACCAATGAGCAGTTCTTC.